A single T cell receptor (beta chain) is shown here with its context. What it binds is not known. These data are taken from a study of CD8+CD57+ T cells in acquired aplastic anemia. Study background: The average for DNA from sorted CD4+ and CD8+ cells was roughly 3 ug.

The CDR3 covers 11 residues. V lost 6 bases and J lost 1, with 6 bases in between. Per the germline V gene, CDR1 is DFQATT and CDR2 is SNEGSKA (reference sequence). Regarding the study as a whole: Patients had around 30 CD8+ CDR3 sequences in common with controls (the shared set).

Previously, flow cytometry had revealed CD8+CD57+ cell expansion in the patients chosen for sequencing. Among the patients, none had received any therapy at the time of blood sampling. TCR beta VDJ combinations and CDR3 sequences were profiled from genomic DNA. TCRdb used MiXCR to reprocess the reads, holding one entry per CDR3 protein. The sample lists 400,000 to 600,000 distinct CDR3 sequences, approximately 32% seen once, with under 0.95% in the top ten. The sequence was collected from a human donor with aplastic anemia. The sequenced sample was sorted CD4+, CD8+, or CD8+CD57+ T cells (not recorded which) from PBMCs. V and J are TRBV20-1 and TRBJ1-1, with no clear D. Written as DNA, the CDR3 is TGCAGTGCGGTCGGGAACACTGAAGCTTTCTTT. As protein: CSAVGNTEAFF.